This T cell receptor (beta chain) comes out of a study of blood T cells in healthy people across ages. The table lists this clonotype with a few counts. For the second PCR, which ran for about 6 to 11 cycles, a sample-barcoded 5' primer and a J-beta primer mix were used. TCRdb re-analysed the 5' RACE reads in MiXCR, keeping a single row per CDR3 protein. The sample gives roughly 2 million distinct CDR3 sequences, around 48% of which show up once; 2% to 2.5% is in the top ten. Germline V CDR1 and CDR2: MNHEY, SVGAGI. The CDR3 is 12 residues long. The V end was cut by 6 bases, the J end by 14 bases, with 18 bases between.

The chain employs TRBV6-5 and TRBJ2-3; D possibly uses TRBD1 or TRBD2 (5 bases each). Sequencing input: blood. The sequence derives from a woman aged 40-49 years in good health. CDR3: CASRRPGRPSYF. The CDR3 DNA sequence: TGTGCCAGCAGACGACCGGGACGCCCGTCGTATTTT.